This T cell receptor (beta chain) was retrieved from a study of Graves' ophthalmopathy and Graves' hyperthyroidism. The study, taken as a whole, reports: The blood repertoire also included most expanded thyroid clonotypes above 0.001 frequency. The model's ophthalmopathy progression predictions had less than 71% sensitivity and over 72% specificity.

This clonotype was detected ten times or more. Its specificity is not known. CDR3 regions of TCR beta were amplified from RNA transcripts. Amplification began with first-round RT-PCR using HTBI primers, then second-round multiplex PCR was performed. MiXCR was run by TCRdb on the multiplex PCR reads, yielding one entry per CDR3 protein. The sample yields hundreds of thousands of distinct CDR3 sequences, approximately 39% seen once. Other autoimmune disease, uncontrolled infection, pregnancy and lactation led to exclusion. The authors used Ficoll-Paque density gradient centrifugation to separate PBMCs. The input was about 10 ml of fresh peripheral blood. Germline lookup yields CDR1 LNHDA and CDR2 SQIVND (reference sequence). With 5 bases clipped from V and 6 bases from J, the junction kept 4 bases outside the gene matches. The CDR3 runs 15 residues.

The sequence derives from an adult man with Graves' ophthalmopathy. What was sequenced was peripheral blood. The V and J genes are TRBV19 and TRBJ1-6; 10 nucleotides agree with TRBD1. CDR3 sequence reads: CASSEGTGVNSPLHF. The CDR3 DNA follows: TGTGCCAGTAGTGAAGGGACAGGGGTTAATTCACCCCTCCACTTT.